Below, one T cell receptor beta chain is given with its context. The data were taken from a study of blood T cell repertoires in COVID-19. For the study at large: Donors in the United States, Italy and Spain gave samples during acute or convalescent COVID-19. PBMCs, B-cell-depleted T cells, or T cells were the source of the cDNA or gDNA that made up the material.

Source study methods: For nucleated cells, counts were estimated from reference gene primer amplification. Assay used: immunoSEQ multiplex PCR; TCRdb lists only in-frame clones, some missing. V, J and clone size are taken as reported in that table, and D and trimming were inferred from the DNA itself. Of 95,000 to 100,000 clones detected, approximately 82% appear once; the ten largest clones hold 8.5% to 12%. Germline V lookup: CDR1 SGHRS, CDR2 YFSETQ. V dropped 4 bases and J dropped 2 bases, with 17 bases sitting between them. The CDR3 runs 16 residues. The rearrangement uses TRBV5-1 and TRBJ2-3, with a possible D match to TRBD2 (6 bases). Sequenced: peripheral blood. The TCR originated in a man aged 70-80 years with acute or convalescent COVID-19. CDR3 nucleotide sequence: TGCGCCAGCAGCGGAGGGCGGGAAGGGCCCACAGATACGCAGTATTTT. Residues: CASSGGREGPTDTQYF.